The next 24 T cell receptor beta chains were all read from a single sample in a study of T cell changes during pregnancy in multiple sclerosis. The data were produced by immunoSEQ multiplex PCR, yet TCRdb's version contains in-frame clones alone and is incomplete. The table has some 80,000 clones, about 94% seen once. This specimen was CD4+ T cells from peripheral blood mononuclear cells, taken after pregnancy. Receptors were obtained from a female donor with multiple sclerosis, enrolled in a pregnancy study.

The chain has TRBV7-2 and TRBJ2-1; D not certain. CDR3 length: 15 residues. CDR1 and CDR2 from the germline V gene are SGHTA and FQGNSA. Deletions cut 0 bases from V and 12 bases from J, with 18 bases between. The CDR3: CASSLAGGLPPSQFF. The CDR3 DNA is TGTGCCAGCAGCTTAGCAGGTGGGCTCCCTCCCTCGCAGTTCTTC.

The chain uses TRBV9 and TRBJ2-1; a weak D match, TRBD2 (6 bases). The CDR3 runs 12 residues. Trimming took off 2 bases at V and 10 bases at J, with 10 bases between the two ends. The V gene's germline CDR1 is SGDLS and CDR2 YYNGEE. CDR3 sequence (DNA): TGTGCCAGCAGCGTCGGGGGTGGGGAGCAGTTCTTC. The encoded protein is CASSVGGGEQFF.

The gene calls are TRBV7-2 and TRBJ2-5, with 14 bases matching TRBD2. The V gene's germline CDR1 is SGHTA and CDR2 FQGNSA. The CDR3 spans 15 residues. Trimming took 4 bases from V and 2 from J; bases not matched to a gene: 0. The CDR3: CASSWTSGRQETQYF. DNA of the CDR3: TGTGCCAGCAGCTGGACTAGCGGGAGGCAAGAGACCCAGTACTTC.

V gene TRBV28 combines with J gene TRBJ2-6, with D possibly matching TRBD2 (6 bases). Trimming pared 3 bases from V and 0 bases from J, leaving 15 bases between. Germline assignment: CDR1 MDHEN and CDR2 SYDVKM. The length of the CDR3 is 18 residues. In nucleotides, the CDR3 is TGTGCCAGCAGTTTTTGGACGGGAGAAAGCTCTGGGGCCAACGTCCTGACTTTC. Protein: CASSFWTGESSGANVLTF.

This chain links TRBV28 with TRBJ2-1; D might be TRBD2 (5 bases). CDR1 MDHEN and CDR2 SYDVKM come from the germline V gene. V was cut by 4 bases and J by 7 bases, with 17 bases left in between. CDR3 length: 15 amino acids. CDR3 nucleotides: TGTGCCAGCAGTTCCAAAGAGGGCAGAGAGAATGAGCAGTTCTTC. Amino acids: CASSSKEGRENEQFF.

The V gene is TRBV10-3, the J gene TRBJ1-1, with 8 positions matching TRBD1. The CDR3 length is 15 residues. With 6 bases clipped from V and 0 bases from J, the junction kept 6 bases outside the gene matches. CDR1 ENHRY and CDR2 SYGVKD come from the germline V gene. The CDR3 DNA reads as TGTGCCATCAGAGGACAGGGTACCATGAACACTGAAGCTTTCTTT. Its protein is CAIRGQGTMNTEAFF.

This clone was observed once. The V call is TRBV5-1, the J call TRBJ2-5, with D maybe TRBD2 (5 bases). Germline V lookup: CDR1 SGHRS, CDR2 YFSETQ. The CDR3 sequence is 14 residues long. V lost 0 bases and J 5 bases, leaving 11 bases between the germline ends. The CDR3 bases are TGCGCCAGCAGCTTGGCTGTGAGCGGCGAGACCCAGTACTTC. Translated, it gives CASSLAVSGETQYF. The full variable domain, completed using reference TRBV5-1 and TRBJ2-5, is KAGVTQTPRYLIKTRGQQVTLSCSPISGHRSVSWYQQTPGQGLQFLFEYFSETQRNKGNFPGRFSGRQFSNSRSEMNVSTLELGDSALYLCASSLAVSGETQYFGPGTRLLVL.

CDR3 sequence: CASSFGAGAVSYNEQFF. Here the CDR3 DNA reads TGTGCCAGCAGTTTTGGAGCGGGAGCGGTGTCCTACAATGAGCAGTTCTTC. The genes are TRBV28 and TRBJ2-1; 8 bases are shared with TRBD2. V was clipped by 3 bases and J by 1 base; unmatched bases: 8. The CDR3 contains 17 residues. CDR1 is MDHEN and CDR2 is SYDVKM in the germline V gene.

The V gene is TRBV10-3, the J gene TRBJ2-1; a weak D match, TRBD2 (6 bases). CDR1 is ENHRY and CDR2 is SYGVKD in the germline V gene. V was trimmed by 8 bases and J by 1 base, leaving 9 bases between them. The CDR3 runs 13 residues. CDR3 nucleotides: TGTGCCATCCAAGGAGGGTCCTACAATGAGCAGTTCTTC. The encoded protein is CAIQGGSYNEQFF.

V is TRBV15 and J is TRBJ1-2; D is ambiguous. Per the germline V gene, CDR1 is LNHNV and CDR2 is YYDKDF (reference sequence). This CDR3 contains 12 residues. The ends were cut back, 4 bases at V and 2 bases at J, with 5 bases in the middle. The CDR3 DNA sequence: TGTGCCACCAGCATCCTCAACTATGGCTACACCTTC. Amino acid sequence: CATSILNYGYTF.

The V call is TRBV9, the J call TRBJ2-2; tentative D call: TRBD2 (5 bases). Germline V gives CDR1 SGDLS, CDR2 YYNGEE. The CDR3 totals 16 residues. Deletions cut 1 base from V and 0 bases from J, with 10 bases between. CDR3 sequence reads: CASSVSGKANTGELFF. Written as DNA, the CDR3 is TGTGCCAGCAGCGTATCCGGGAAAGCGAACACCGGGGAGCTGTTTTTT.

As concerns this clone: One junction end disagrees with the germline gene, perhaps due to a read error. The chain recombines TRBV7-7 with TRBJ2-5; D is ambiguous. The CDR3 sequence is 13 residues long. Per the germline V gene, CDR1 is SSHAT and CDR2 is FNYEAQ (reference sequence). In DNA form, the CDR3 reads TGTGCTAGCAGCTCCCACTCTTCCCTAATCCGGTACTTC. The encoded protein is CASSSHSSLIRYF.

The genes are TRBV28 and TRBJ1-1; D unclear. With 6 bases removed from V and 0 bases from J, the gap between germline ends came to 8 bases. Germline V CDR1 and CDR2: MDHEN, SYDVKM. This CDR3 spans 13 amino acids. CDR3 protein: CASSGVLNTEAFF. CDR3 bases: TGTGCCAGCAGCGGGGTATTGAACACTGAAGCTTTCTTT.

The rearrangement links TRBV18 to TRBJ2-3; a possible D gene is TRBD2 (5 bases). Germline CDR1 is KGHSH and CDR2 is LQKENI. Trimming removed 3 bases at V and 2 bases at J, with 9 bases between. The CDR3 extends over 14 amino acids. CDR3 region: CASSPTRVTDTQYF. CDR3 sequence (DNA): TGTGCCAGCTCACCTACTAGAGTCACAGATACGCAGTATTTT.

CDR3 in amino acids: CASSPPLLSTDTQYF. In DNA, the CDR3 is TGTGCCAGCTCACCACCGCTATTAAGCACAGATACGCAGTATTTT. This chain links TRBV18 with TRBJ2-3; D remains unclear. The germline V gene encodes CDR1 KGHSH and CDR2 LQKENI. The CDR3 totals 15 residues. Trimming took off 0 bases at V and 0 bases at J, with 7 bases between the two ends.

This chain's CDR3 is CASSFRLAGGTNTGELFF. The DNA for the CDR3 is TGTGCCAGTAGTTTCCGACTAGCGGGGGGGACGAACACCGGGGAGCTGTTTTTT. J is TRBJ2-2 and V is TRBV19, with TRBD2 matching over 14 bases. Germline trimming cut 5 bases from V and 0 bases from J; bases unmatched to any gene: 5. This CDR3 spans 18 amino acids. The germline V gene has CDR1 LNHDA and CDR2 SQIVND (reference sequence).

The rearrangement links TRBV28 to TRBJ2-7; 8 bases line up with TRBD2. CDR1 and CDR2 from the germline V gene are MDHEN and SYDVKM. This CDR3 has 16 residues. V shed 8 bases, J shed 1 base, and the junction held 13 bases outside the gene matches. This CDR3 is CASARPGGLVSYEQYF. In DNA form, the CDR3 reads TGTGCCAGCGCGCGCCCGGGGGGACTAGTTTCCTACGAGCAGTACTTC. Using reference TRBV28 and TRBJ2-7 for the parts outside the CDR3, the full variable domain is DVKVTQSSRYLVKRTGEKVFLECVQDMDHENMFWYRQDPGLGLRLIYFSYDVKMKEKGDIPEGYSVSREKKERFSLILESASTNQTSMYLCASARPGGLVSYEQYFGPGTRLTVT.

The rearrangement joins TRBV7-9 to TRBJ2-4; 9 bases align to TRBD1. Germline lookup yields CDR1 SEHNR and CDR2 FQNEAQ (reference sequence). V trimming: 1 base; J trimming: 4 bases; junction bases outside the gene matches: 5. This CDR3 region has 16 residues. Here the CDR3 DNA reads TGTGCCAGCAGCTTAGGTGGACAGGGGAAGAAAAACATTCAGTACTTC. Translated, it gives CASSLGGQGKKNIQYF.

The CDR3 DNA follows: TGTGCCAGCAGAAAGAGGGACAGGCTAGAAGCTTTCTTT. Amino acid sequence: CASRKRDRLEAFF. The chain uses TRBV6-5 and TRBJ1-1; TRBD1 aligns across 8 bases. Germline V gives CDR1 MNHEY, CDR2 SVGAGI. The length of the CDR3 is 13 residues. The J segment lost 8 bases and the V segment lost 6 bases, leaving 8 bases of the junction unmatched.

In DNA form, the CDR3 reads TGTGCCAGCAGGATAGCGGGAGGGGAGCAGTTCTTC. Protein product: CASRIAGGEQFF. The chain links TRBV6-6 to TRBJ2-1, with 11 bases aligning to TRBD2. The germline gives CDR1 MNHNY, CDR2 SVGAGI (reference sequence). The CDR3 covers 12 residues. After removal of 6 bases from V and 10 bases from J, the junction contained 2 bases not matched to a gene.

This clone has only a few counts. The gene calls are TRBV19 and TRBJ1-2; D is uncertain. Trimming left V 5 bases short and J 3 bases short, with 4 bases between. There are 11 residues in the CDR3. Germline CDR1 is LNHDA and CDR2 is SQIVND (reference sequence). CDR3 coding DNA: TGTGCCAGTAGTCATCACTATGGCTACACCTTC. It encodes CASSHHYGYTF. The variable domain in full, completed from reference TRBV19 and TRBJ1-2, reads DGGITQSPKYLFRKEGQNVTLSCEQNLNHDAMYWYRQDPGQGLRLIYYSQIVNDFQKGDIAEGYSVSREKKESFPLTVTSAQKNPTAFYLCASSHHYGYTFGSGTRLTVV.

V usage is TRBV2 and J usage is TRBJ1-5; possibly TRBD1 for D (5 bases). CDR1 and CDR2 (germline): SNHLY, FYNNEI. Trimming removed 6 bases at V and 4 bases at J, with 19 bases between. The CDR3 runs 16 residues. The CDR3 nucleotides are TGTGCCAGCAGCCCCCTTGGAGGGTCAGGGAATCAGCCCCAGCATTTT. It translates to CASSPLGGSGNQPQHF.

The rearrangement joins TRBV29-1 to TRBJ1-1, with 9 bases fitting TRBD1. CDR1 SQVTM and CDR2 ANQGSEA come from the germline V gene. After removal of 6 bases from V and 2 bases from J, the junction contained 4 bases not matched to a gene. The CDR3 length is 13 residues. CDR3 protein: CSVGDRANTEAFF. CDR3 DNA: TGCAGCGTAGGGGACAGGGCCAACACTGAAGCTTTCTTT.

J is TRBJ2-1 and V is TRBV28, with D possibly matching TRBD2 (6 bases). Trimming left V 8 bases short and J 4 bases short, with 12 bases between. The CDR3 is 13 amino acids. Germline CDR1 reads MDHEN; CDR2 reads SYDVKM. CDR3 sequence: CASGGSGYNEQFF. CDR3 bases: TGTGCCAGCGGCGGTAGCGGATACAATGAGCAGTTCTTC.